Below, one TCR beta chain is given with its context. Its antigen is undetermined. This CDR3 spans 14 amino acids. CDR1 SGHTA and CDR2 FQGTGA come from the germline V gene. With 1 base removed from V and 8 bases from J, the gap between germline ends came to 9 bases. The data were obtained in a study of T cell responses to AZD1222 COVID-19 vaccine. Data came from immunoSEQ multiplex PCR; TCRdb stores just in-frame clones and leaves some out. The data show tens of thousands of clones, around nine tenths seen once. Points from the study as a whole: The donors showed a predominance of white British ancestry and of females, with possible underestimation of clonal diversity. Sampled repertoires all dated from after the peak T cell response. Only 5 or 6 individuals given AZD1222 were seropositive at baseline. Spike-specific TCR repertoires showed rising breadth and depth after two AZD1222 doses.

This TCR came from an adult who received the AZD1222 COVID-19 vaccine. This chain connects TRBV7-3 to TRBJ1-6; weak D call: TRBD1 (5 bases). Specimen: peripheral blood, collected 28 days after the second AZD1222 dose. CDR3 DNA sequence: TGTGCCAGCAGCTTAAGGGGGAAAGATTCACCCCTCCACTTT. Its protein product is CASSLRGKDSPLHF.